The clone carrying this TCR beta chain has just a few counts. Its antigen is still unknown. The entry originates in a study of T cells after yellow fever vaccination. The study, taken as a whole, reports: The secondary response peaked faster, at day 5 versus 15, but was weaker.

One entry per CDR3 protein results from TCRdb running MiXCR on the 5' RACE reads. The sample consists of over 200,000 distinct CDR3 sequences, over 6.5% of them appearing once. Germline V gene lookup returns CDR1 MGHRA and CDR2 YSYEKL. The CDR3 has 17 amino acids. V lost 1 base to trimming and J lost 1 base, with 14 bases between them. The chain has TRBV4-1 and TRBJ2-1; D is perhaps TRBD2 (6 bases). Specimen: CD4+ T cells sorted from PBMCs, collected on the day of the yellow fever booster vaccination. The receptor was isolated from a man aged 25 to 40 who received the YFV17D yellow fever vaccine. For the CDR3, the DNA is TGCGCCAGCAGCCAAGTCCCGGGCGGAGGGTCCTACAATGAGCAGTTCTTC. It specifies CASSQVPGGGSYNEQFF.